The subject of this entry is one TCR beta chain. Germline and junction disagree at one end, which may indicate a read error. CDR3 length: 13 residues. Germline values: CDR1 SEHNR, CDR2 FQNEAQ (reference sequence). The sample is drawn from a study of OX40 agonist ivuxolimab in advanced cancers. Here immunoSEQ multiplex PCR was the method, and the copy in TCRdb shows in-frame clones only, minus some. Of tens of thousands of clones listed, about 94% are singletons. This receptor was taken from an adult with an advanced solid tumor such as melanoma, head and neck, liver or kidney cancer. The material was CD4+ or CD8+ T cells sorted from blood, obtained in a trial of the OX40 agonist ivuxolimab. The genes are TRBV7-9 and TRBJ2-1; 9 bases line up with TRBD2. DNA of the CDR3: TGTGCCAGCAGCGTAGCGGGAGATACTGAGCAGTTCTTC. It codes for CASSVAGDTEQFF.